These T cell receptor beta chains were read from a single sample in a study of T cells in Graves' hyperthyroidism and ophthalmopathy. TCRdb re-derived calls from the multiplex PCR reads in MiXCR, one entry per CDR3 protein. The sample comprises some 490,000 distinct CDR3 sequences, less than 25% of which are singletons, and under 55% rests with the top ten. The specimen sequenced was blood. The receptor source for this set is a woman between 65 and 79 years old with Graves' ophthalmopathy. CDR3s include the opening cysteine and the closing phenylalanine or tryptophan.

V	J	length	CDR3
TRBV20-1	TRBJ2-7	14	CSATSGRASREQYF
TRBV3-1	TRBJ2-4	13	CASSLKGGNIQYF
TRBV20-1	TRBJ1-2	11	CSGQLGEGYTF
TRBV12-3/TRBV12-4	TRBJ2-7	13	CASRNTDSYEQYF
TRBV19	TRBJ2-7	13	CASSIERGTEQYF
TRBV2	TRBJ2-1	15	CASGRGPGFVVEQFF
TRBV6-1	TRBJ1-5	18	CASSGLRVGGKSNQPQHF
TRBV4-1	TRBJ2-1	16	CASSHPGTSGRNEQFF
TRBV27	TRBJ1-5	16	CASSFGGPPSNQPQHF
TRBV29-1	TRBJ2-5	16	CSVEGVAGGPWETQYF
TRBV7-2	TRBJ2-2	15	CASSSGQAENGELFF
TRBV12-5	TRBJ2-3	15	CASGPDSSSTDTQYF
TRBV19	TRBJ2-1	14	CAKPGLAGGNEQFF
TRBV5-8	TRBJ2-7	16	CASSSRGMGAAYEQYF
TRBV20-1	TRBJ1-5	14	CSARRDRGNQPQHF
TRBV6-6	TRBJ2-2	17	CASSYSTGGSATGELFF
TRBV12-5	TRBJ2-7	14	CASGLGTGEYEQYF
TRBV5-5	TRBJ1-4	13	CASSSRGSEKLFF
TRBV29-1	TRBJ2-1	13	CSVDWTGRDEQFF
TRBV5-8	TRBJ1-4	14	CASSLILRGEKLFF
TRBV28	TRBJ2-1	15	CASSLRVPSIGEQFF
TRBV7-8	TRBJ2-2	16	CASSLGRGKNTGELFF
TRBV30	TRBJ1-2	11	CAWTSVSGYTF
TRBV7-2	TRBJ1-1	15	CASSLGAGMNTEAFF
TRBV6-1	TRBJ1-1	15	CASSLPGPQGTEAFF
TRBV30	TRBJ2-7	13	CAWSYRQGYEQYF
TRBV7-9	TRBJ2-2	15	CASSLRATRTGELFF
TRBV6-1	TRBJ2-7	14	CASSFGQSGYEQYF
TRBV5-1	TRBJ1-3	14	CASSPTGAGNTIYF
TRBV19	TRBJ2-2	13	CASYGGRAGELFF
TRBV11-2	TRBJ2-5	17	CASSQEGLAGDVKTQYF
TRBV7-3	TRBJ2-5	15	CASSPSGTEQETQYF
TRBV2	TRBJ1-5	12	CASSGDDQPQHF
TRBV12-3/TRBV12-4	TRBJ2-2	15	CASSQASPNTGELFF
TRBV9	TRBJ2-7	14	CASSVGLGLYEQYF
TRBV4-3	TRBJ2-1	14	CASSHRLADNEQFF
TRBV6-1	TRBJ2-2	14	CASRPSGKVGELFF
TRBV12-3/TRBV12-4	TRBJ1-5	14	CASSLDLSDQPQHF
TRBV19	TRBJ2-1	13	CASSISTVNEQFF
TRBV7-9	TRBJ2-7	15	CASSLGRRSGDEQYF
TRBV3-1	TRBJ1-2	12	CASSQGRVGYTF
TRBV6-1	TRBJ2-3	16	CASSTDRGPSTDTQYF
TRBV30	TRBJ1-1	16	CAWTLGGTGMNTEAFF
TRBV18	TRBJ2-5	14	CASSPREYQETQYF
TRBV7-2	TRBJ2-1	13	CASSPWVTNEQFF
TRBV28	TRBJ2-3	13	CASWGLSTDTQYF
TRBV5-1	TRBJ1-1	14	CASKEGALNTEAFF
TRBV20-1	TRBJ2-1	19	CSARDRSSLAGPIFSEQFF
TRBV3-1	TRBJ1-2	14	CASSLGVGGYGYTF
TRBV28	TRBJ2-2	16	CASIGSETAKTGELFF
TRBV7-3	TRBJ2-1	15	CASSSEGTVYNEQFF
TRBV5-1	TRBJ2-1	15	CASSPLAEPYNEQFF
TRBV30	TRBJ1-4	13	CAWKGDSNEKLFF
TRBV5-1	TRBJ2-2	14	CASQGLLNTGELFF
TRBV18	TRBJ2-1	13	CASSPKEYNEQFF